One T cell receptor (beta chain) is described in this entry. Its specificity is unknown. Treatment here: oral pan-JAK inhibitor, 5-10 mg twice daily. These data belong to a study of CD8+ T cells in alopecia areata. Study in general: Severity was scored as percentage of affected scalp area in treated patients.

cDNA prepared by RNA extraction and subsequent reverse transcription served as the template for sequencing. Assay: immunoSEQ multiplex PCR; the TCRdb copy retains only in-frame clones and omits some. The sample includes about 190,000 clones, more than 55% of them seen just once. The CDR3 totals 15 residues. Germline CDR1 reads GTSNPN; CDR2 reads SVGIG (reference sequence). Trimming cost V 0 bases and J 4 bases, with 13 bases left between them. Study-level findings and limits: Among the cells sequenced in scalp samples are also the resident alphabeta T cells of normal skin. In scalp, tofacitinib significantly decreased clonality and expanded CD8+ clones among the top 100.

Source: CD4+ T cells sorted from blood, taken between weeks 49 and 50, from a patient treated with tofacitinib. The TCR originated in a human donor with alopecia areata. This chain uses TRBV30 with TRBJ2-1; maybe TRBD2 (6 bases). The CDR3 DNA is TGTGCCTGGAGTGTACAGGCTAGCGCGTACAATGAGCAGTTCTTC. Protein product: CAWSVQASAYNEQFF.